A selection of T cell receptor beta chains follows, all from one sample in a study of blood T cell repertoires in COVID-19. Sequenced by immunoSEQ multiplex PCR; TCRdb stores in-frame clones only, minus some. Of around 300,000 clones listed, about 90% are singletons. What was sequenced was PBMCs or T cells enriched from blood (not recorded which). The receptors derive from a woman aged 25 to 39 who had recovered from COVID-19. The CDR3 runs from the conserved cysteine through the conserved F or W. Fields, in order: J gene, V gene, clone size, D gene, CDR3 protein, CDR3 DNA. A D gene is named only where the DNA matches it firmly. The size entry is marked missing in some rows and otherwise reads once, few, many or a size class.

TRBJ1-2	TRBV27	.	.	CASSSGTYGYTF	TGTGCCAGCAGTTCGGGAACCTATGGCTACACCTTC
TRBJ1-2	TRBV24-1	.	TRBD1	CATSDGTVNYGYTF	TGTGCCACCAGTGACGGGACAGTGAACTATGGCTACACCTTC
TRBJ1-5	TRBV11-2	.	TRBD1	CASSPGTGVYQPQHF	TGTGCCAGCAGCCCGGGGACAGGGGTCTATCAGCCCCAGCATTTT
TRBJ2-7	TRBV5-1	.	TRBD2	CASSLPPTSGGAIKSYEQYF	TGCGCCAGCAGCTTACCACCTACTAGCGGGGGGGCGATAAAGTCCTACGAGCAGTACTTC
TRBJ1-1	TRBV5-4	once	TRBD1	CASSFTGDRTEAFF	TGTGCCAGCAGTTTTACAGGGGATAGGACTGAAGCTTTCTTT
TRBJ1-1	TRBV7-8	.	TRBD1	CASSVGTDPSHTEAFF	TGTGCCAGCAGCGTAGGGACAGATCCTTCCCACACTGAAGCTTTCTTT
TRBJ2-2	TRBV10-2	.	.	CASSELGATGELFF	TGCGCCAGCAGTGAATTAGGAGCCACCGGGGAGCTGTTTTTT
TRBJ2-7	TRBV7-2	once	TRBD2	CASSKLAGVTYEQYF	TGTGCCAGCAGCAAACTAGCGGGGGTAACCTACGAGCAGTACTTC
TRBJ2-3	TRBV7-2	.	TRBD2	CASSAGLAGGLDTQYF	TGTGCCAGCAGCGCCGGACTAGCGGGGGGCCTAGATACGCAGTATTTT
TRBJ1-1	TRBV28	.	.	CASSSPTVEAFF	TGTGCCAGCAGTTCACCGACAGTAGAAGCTTTCTTT
TRBJ2-5	TRBV10-3	.	TRBD2	CAISSSGGDVETQYF	TGTGCCATCAGTTCTAGCGGGGGGGATGTCGAGACCCAGTACTTC
TRBJ1-2	TRBV12-3/TRBV12-4	.	.	CASSFRGAEGYTF	TGTGCCAGCAGTTTTCGGGGGGCTGAAGGCTACACCTTC
TRBJ1-3	TRBV7-9	few	.	CASSDSSGNTIYF	TGTGCCAGCAGCGACAGCTCTGGAAACACCATATATTTT
TRBJ1-3	TRBV18	.	.	CASSPTVSSGNTIYF	TGTGCCAGCTCACCTACGGTTAGCTCTGGAAACACCATATATTTT
TRBJ2-7	TRBV18	.	TRBD2	CASSPDSGGAYEQYF	TGTGCCAGCTCACCCGATAGCGGGGGGGCCTACGAGCAGTACTTC
TRBJ1-1	TRBV5-4	.	.	CASSRAGALGNTEAFF	TGTGCCAGCAGCCGGGCGGGGGCTTTGGGAAACACTGAAGCTTTCTTT
TRBJ1-1	TRBV7-2	few	.	CASSYTGNTEAFF	TGTGCCAGCAGCTATACCGGGAACACTGAAGCTTTCTTT
TRBJ1-2	TRBV5-4	once	.	CASSLAQGPGYTF	TGTGCCAGCAGCTTGGCCCAGGGTCCGGGCTACACCTTC
TRBJ1-2	TRBV5-5	.	.	CASSYRGPWEGYTF	TGTGCCAGCAGTTATAGAGGCCCATGGGAGGGCTACACCTTC
TRBJ1-1	TRBV12-3/TRBV12-4	.	TRBD1	CASQDRAYTEAFF	TGTGCCAGTCAGGACAGGGCGTACACTGAAGCTTTCTTT
TRBJ2-7	TRBV10-2	.	TRBD1	CASSEFVGQAYEQYF	TGCGCCAGCAGTGAGTTTGTGGGACAGGCCTACGAGCAGTACTTC
TRBJ1-1	TRBV7-9	.	.	CASSLSQLNTEAFF	TGTGCCAGCAGCTTAAGCCAACTGAACACTGAAGCTTTCTTT
TRBJ2-7	TRBV10-2	.	.	CASGEGGHYYEQYF	TGCGCCAGCGGAGAGGGCGGGCACTATTACGAGCAGTACTTC
TRBJ1-1	TRBV19	.	.	CASSDTRGTEAFF	TGTGCCAGTAGTGACACACGTGGCACTGAAGCTTTCTTT
TRBJ1-1	TRBV4-1	.	.	CASSQGLGAPNTEAFF	TGCGCCAGCAGCCAAGGTTTGGGGGCCCCGAACACTGAAGCTTTCTTT
TRBJ1-1	TRBV5-4	.	.	CASSLASNTEAFF	TGTGCCAGCAGCTTGGCGAGCAACACTGAAGCTTTCTTT
TRBJ2-1	TRBV28	.	.	CASSSPWESSYNEQFF	TGTGCCAGCAGTTCCCCGTGGGAGAGCTCCTACAATGAGCAGTTCTTC
TRBJ2-1	TRBV5-1	.	.	CASSRGSYNEQFF	TGCGCCAGCAGTCGGGGTTCCTACAATGAGCAGTTCTTC
TRBJ2-7	TRBV5-6	.	.	CASSLGGPYEQYF	TGTGCCAGCAGCTTGGGGGGGCCCTACGAGCAGTACTTC
TRBJ2-5	TRBV11-2	.	TRBD2	CASSPLAGRKTQYF	TGTGCCAGCAGCCCTTTAGCGGGGAGGAAGACCCAGTACTTC
TRBJ2-3	TRBV12-3/TRBV12-4	.	.	CASRGPGTDTQYF	TGTGCCAGCAGGGGGCCAGGCACAGATACGCAGTATTTT
TRBJ2-4	TRBV19	.	.	CASSYYTGVWNIQYF	TGTGCCAGTAGTTATTACACAGGTGTATGGAACATTCAGTACTTC
TRBJ1-6	TRBV11-2	.	.	CASSLVPDAAGPLHF	TGTGCCAGCAGCTTAGTCCCGGACGCGGCGGGGCCCCTCCACTTT
TRBJ1-2	TRBV7-2	.	.	CASSLVAQGNYGYTF	TGTGCCAGCAGCTTAGTGGCCCAGGGGAACTATGGCTACACCTTC
TRBJ2-2	TRBV4-2	.	.	CASSQEQVTGELFF	TGTGCCAGCAGCCAAGAGCAGGTCACCGGGGAGCTGTTTTTT
TRBJ2-2	TRBV5-1	.	TRBD2	CASSFLAGGNTGELFF	TGCGCCAGCAGCTTCCTAGCGGGGGGCAACACCGGGGAGCTGTTTTTT
TRBJ1-2	TRBV2	.	TRBD1	CASSPGTAYGYTF	TGTGCCAGCAGCCCCGGGACAGCCTATGGCTACACCTTC
TRBJ2-5	TRBV7-2	.	TRBD2	CASSLAWGLAGQETQYF	TGTGCCAGCAGCTTAGCGTGGGGGCTAGCGGGGCAAGAGACCCAGTACTTC
TRBJ1-2	TRBV18	.	TRBD1	CASSEAGQGVNYGYTF	TGTGCCAGCTCAGAGGCGGGACAGGGCGTTAACTATGGCTACACCTTC
TRBJ1-4	TRBV18	.	.	CASSPQTGFNEKLFF	TGTGCCAGCTCACCACAGACAGGCTTTAATGAAAAACTGTTTTTT
TRBJ1-3	TRBV15	.	TRBD1	CATSRTGRNTIYF	TGTGCCACCAGCAGGACAGGGCGGAACACCATATATTTT
TRBJ2-7	TRBV6-5	.	.	CASSRGGTYEQYF	TGTGCCAGCTCCCGAGGTGGCACCTACGAGCAGTACTTC
TRBJ1-1	TRBV27	.	.	CASSSPITTGLNTEAFF	TGTGCCAGCAGTTCACCGATCACGACAGGCTTGAACACTGAAGCTTTCTTT
TRBJ1-2	TRBV6-5	.	.	CATQAAYYGYTF	TGTGCCACCCAGGCAGCCTACTATGGCTACACCTTC